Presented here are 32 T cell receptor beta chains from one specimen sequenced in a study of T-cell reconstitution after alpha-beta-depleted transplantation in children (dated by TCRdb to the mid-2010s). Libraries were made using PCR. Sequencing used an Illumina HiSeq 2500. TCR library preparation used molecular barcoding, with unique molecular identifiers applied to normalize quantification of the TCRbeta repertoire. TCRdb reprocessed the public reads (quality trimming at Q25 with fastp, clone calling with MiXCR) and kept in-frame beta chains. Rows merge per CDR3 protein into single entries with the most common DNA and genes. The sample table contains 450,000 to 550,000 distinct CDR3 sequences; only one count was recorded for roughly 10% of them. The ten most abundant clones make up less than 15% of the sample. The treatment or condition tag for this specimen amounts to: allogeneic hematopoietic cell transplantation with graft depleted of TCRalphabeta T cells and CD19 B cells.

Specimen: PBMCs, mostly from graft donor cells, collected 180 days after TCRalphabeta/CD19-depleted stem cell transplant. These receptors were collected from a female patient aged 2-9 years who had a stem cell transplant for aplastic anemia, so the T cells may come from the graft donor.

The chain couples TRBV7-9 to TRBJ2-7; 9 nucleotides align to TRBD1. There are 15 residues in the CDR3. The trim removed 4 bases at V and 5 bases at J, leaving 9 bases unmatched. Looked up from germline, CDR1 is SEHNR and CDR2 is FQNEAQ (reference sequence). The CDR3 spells CASSSPRTGVNEQYV. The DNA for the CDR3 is TGTGCCAGCAGCTCCCCTCGGACAGGGGTCAACGAGCAGTACGTC.

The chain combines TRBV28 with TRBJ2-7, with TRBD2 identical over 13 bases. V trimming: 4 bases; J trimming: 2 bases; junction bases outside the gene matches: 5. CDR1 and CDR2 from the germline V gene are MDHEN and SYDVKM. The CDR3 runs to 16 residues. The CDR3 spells CASSSSGTSGAYEQYF. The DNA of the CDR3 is TGTGCCAGCAGTTCGTCCGGGACTAGCGGGGCCTACGAGCAGTACTTC.

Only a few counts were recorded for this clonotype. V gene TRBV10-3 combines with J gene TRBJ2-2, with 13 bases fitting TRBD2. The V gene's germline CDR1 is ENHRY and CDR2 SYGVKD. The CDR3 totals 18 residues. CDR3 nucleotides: TGTGCTTCCAGGCCACTAGCGGGAGGGACATCGTTCACCGGGGAGCTGTTTTTT. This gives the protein CASRPLAGGTSFTGELFF.

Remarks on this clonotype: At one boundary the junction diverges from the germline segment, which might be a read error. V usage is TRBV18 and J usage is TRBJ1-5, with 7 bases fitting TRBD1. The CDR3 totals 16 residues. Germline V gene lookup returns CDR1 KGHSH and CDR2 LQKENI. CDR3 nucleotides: TGTGCCAGCTCACCACCGAACAGGGGAAGCAATCAGCCCCAGCATTTC. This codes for CASSPPNRGSNQPQHF.

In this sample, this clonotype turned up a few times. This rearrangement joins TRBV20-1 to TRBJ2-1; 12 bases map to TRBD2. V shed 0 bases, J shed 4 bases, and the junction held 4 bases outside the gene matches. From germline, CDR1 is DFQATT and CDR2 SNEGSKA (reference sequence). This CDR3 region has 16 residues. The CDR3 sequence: CSARDRTSGTYNEQFF. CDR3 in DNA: TGCAGTGCTAGAGATCGGACTAGCGGGACATACAATGAGCAGTTCTTC.

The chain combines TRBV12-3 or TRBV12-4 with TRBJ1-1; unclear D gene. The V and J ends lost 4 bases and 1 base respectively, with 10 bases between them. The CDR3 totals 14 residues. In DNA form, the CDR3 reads TGTGCCAGCAGTTGGTGGAACGAGAACACTGAAGCTTTCTTT. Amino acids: CASSWWNENTEAFF.

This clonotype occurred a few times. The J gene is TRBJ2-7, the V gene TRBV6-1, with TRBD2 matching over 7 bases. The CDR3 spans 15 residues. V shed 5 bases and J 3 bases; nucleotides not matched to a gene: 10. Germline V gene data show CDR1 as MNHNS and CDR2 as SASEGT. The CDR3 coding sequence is TGTGCCAGCAGTCCCGAGGGGACTACTATCTACGAGCAGTACTTC. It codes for CASSPEGTTIYEQYF.

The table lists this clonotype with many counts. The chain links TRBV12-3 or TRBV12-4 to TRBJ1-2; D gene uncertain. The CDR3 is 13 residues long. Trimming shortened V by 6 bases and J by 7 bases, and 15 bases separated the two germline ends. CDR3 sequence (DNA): TGTGCCAGCAGCCTGGGGTGGGGAGGTGGCTACACCTTC. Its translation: CASSLGWGGGYTF.

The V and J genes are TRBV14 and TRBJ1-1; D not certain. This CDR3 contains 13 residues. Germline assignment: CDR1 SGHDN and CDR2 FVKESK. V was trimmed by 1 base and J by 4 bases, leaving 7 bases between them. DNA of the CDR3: TGTGCCAGCAGCCAAGTTCTTGTCACTGAAGCTTTCTTT. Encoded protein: CASSQVLVTEAFF.

In DNA, the CDR3 is TGTGCCAGCAGCCAACAAGACAGGTCCCCAAAGAGCTCCTACGAGCAGTACTTC. Translated: CASSQQDRSPKSSYEQYF. This chain uses TRBV4-2 with TRBJ2-7, with a weak D call TRBD1 (6 bases). The CDR3 covers 18 residues. V lost 2 bases, J lost 0 bases, and 20 bases lay in between. Germline CDR1 and CDR2: LGHNA and YNFKEQ.

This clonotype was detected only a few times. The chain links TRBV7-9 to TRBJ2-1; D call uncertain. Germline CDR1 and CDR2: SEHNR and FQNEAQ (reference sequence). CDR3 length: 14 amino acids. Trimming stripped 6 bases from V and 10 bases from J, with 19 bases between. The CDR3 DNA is TGTGCCAGCAGTCCGGTGACTTCTTCGTCGGAGCAGTTCTTC. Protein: CASSPVTSSSEQFF.

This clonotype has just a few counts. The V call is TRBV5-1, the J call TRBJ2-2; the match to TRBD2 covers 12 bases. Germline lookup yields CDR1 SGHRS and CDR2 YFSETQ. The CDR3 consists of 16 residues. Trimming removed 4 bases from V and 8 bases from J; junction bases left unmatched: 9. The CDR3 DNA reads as TGCGCCAGCAGCCCTTCTAGCGGGGGGGCCGCGGGGGAGCTGTTTTTT. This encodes CASSPSSGGAAGELFF. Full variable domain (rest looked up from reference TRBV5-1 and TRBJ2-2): KAGVTQTPRYLIKTRGQQVTLSCSPISGHRSVSWYQQTPGQGLQFLFEYFSETQRNKGNFPGRFSGRQFSNSRSEMNVSTLELGDSALYLCASSPSSGGAAGELFFGEGSRLTVL.

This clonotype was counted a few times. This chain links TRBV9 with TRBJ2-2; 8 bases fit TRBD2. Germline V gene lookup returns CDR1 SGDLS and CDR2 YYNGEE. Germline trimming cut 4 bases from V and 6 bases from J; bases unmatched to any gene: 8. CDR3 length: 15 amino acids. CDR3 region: CASSLAGRASGELFF. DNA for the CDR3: TGTGCCAGCAGCCTTGCCGGGAGGGCCTCCGGGGAGCTGTTTTTT.

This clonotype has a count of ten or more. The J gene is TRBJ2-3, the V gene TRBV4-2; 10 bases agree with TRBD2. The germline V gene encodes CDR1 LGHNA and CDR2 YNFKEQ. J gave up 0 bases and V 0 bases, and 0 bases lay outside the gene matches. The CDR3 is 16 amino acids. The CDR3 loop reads CASSQEAGGSTDTQYF. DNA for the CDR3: TGTGCCAGCAGCCAAGAAGCGGGAGGGAGCACAGATACGCAGTATTTT.

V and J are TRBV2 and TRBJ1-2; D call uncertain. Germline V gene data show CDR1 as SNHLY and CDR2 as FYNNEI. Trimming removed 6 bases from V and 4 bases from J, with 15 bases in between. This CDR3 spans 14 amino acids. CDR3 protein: CASRWGIRPYGYTF. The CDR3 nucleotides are TGTGCCAGCAGGTGGGGAATCAGGCCCTATGGCTACACCTTC.

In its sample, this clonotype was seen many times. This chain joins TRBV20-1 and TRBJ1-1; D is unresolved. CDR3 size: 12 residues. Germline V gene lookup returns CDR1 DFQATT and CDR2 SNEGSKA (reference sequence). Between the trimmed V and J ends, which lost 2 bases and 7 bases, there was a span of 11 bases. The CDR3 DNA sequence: TGCAGTGCTAGAAGAACGGGGATTGAAGCTTTCTTT. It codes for CSARRTGIEAFF.

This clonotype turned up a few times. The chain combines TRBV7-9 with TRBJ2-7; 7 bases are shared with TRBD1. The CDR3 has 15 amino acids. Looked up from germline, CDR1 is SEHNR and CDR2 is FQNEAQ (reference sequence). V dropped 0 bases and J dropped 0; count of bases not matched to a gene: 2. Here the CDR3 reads CASSLAGQYSYEQYV. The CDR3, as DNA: TGTGCCAGCAGCTTAGCGGGACAGTACTCCTACGAGCAGTACGTC.

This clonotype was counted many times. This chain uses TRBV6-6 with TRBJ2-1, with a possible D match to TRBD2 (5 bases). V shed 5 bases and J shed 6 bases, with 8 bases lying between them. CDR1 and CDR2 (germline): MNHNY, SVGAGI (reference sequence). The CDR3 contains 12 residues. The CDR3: CASSTSTNEQFF. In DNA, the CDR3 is TGTGCCAGCAGTACTAGTACCAATGAGCAGTTCTTC.

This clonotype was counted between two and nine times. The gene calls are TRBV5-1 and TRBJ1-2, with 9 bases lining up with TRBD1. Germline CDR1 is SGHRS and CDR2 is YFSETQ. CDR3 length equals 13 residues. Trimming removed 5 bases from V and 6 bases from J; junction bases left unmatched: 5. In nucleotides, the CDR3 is TGCGCCAGCAGTAGGGGGACAGGGAATGGCTACACCTTC. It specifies CASSRGTGNGYTF.

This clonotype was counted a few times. CDR3 region: CSARRQYLGNQPQHF. Written as DNA, the CDR3 is TGCAGTGCTAGGCGACAGTATCTCGGCAATCAGCCCCAGCATTTT. This chain links TRBV20-1 with TRBJ1-5; D is perhaps TRBD1 (5 bases). Trimming left V 3 bases short and J 2 bases short, with 14 bases between. CDR1 is DFQATT and CDR2 is SNEGSKA in the germline V gene (reference sequence). This CDR3 spans 15 amino acids.

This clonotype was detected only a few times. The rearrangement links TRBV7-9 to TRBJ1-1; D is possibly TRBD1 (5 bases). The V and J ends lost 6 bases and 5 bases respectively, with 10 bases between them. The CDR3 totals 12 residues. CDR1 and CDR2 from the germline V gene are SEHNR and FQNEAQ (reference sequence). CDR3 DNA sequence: TGTGCCAGCAGATTCAGGGATACTGAAGCTTTCTTT. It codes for CASRFRDTEAFF.

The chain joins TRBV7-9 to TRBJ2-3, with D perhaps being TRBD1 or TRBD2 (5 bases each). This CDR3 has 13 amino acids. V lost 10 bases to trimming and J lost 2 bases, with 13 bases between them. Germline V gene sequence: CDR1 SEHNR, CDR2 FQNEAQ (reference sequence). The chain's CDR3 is CATRGVTTDTQYF. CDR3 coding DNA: TGTGCCACCCGAGGGGTCACCACAGATACGCAGTATTTT.

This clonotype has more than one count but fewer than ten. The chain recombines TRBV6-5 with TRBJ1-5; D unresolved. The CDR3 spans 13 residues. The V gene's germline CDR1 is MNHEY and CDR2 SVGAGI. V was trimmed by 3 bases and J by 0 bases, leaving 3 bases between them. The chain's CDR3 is CASSYVSNQPQHF. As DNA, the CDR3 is TGTGCCAGCAGTTATGTTAGCAATCAGCCCCAGCATTTT.

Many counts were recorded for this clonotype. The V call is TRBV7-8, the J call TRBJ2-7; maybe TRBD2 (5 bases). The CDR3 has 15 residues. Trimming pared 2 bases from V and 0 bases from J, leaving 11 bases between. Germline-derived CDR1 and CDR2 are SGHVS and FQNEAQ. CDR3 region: CASSLKVGDSYEQYV. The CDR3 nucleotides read TGTGCCAGCAGCTTAAAGGTGGGAGACTCCTACGAGCAGTACGTC.

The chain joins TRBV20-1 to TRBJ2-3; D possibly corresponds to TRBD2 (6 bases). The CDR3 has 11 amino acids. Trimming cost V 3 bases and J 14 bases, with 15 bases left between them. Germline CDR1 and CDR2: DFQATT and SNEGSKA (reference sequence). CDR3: CSASGTSQGYF. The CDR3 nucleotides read TGCAGTGCTAGCGGGACTTCGCAGGGGTATTTT.

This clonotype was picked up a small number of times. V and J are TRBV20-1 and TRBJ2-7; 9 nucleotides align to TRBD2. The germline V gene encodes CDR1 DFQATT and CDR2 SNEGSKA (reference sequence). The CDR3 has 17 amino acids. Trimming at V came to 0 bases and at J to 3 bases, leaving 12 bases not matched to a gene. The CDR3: CSARESKREAWRYEQYF. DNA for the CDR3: TGCAGTGCTAGAGAATCAAAGCGGGAGGCATGGCGCTACGAGCAGTACTTC.

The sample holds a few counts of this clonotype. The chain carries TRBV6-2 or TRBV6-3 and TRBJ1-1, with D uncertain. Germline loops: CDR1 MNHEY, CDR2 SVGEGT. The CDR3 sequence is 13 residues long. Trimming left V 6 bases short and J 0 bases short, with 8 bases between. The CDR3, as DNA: TGTGCCAGCAGGGCCAGCTTGAACACTGAAGCTTTCTTT. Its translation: CASRASLNTEAFF.

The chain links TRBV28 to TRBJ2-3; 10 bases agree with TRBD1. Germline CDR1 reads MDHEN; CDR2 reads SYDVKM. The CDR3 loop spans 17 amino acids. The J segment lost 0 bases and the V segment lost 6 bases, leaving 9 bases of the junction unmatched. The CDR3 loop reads CASSRDGTGVSTDTQYF. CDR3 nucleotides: TGTGCCAGCAGCCGGGACGGGACAGGGGTTAGCACAGATACGCAGTATTTT.

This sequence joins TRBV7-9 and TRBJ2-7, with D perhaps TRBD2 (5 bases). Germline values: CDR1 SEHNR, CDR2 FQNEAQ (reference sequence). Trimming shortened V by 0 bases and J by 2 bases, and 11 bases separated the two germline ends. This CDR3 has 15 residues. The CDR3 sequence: CASSLAGVGPYEQYV. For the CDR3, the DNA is TGTGCCAGCAGCTTAGCCGGGGTGGGCCCCTACGAGCAGTACGTC.

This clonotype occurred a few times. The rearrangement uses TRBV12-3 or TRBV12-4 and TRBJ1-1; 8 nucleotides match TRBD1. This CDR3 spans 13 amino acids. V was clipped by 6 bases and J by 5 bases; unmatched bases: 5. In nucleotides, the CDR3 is TGTGCCAGCAGCCGGGACAGGCGGACTGAAGCTTTCTTT. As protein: CASSRDRRTEAFF.

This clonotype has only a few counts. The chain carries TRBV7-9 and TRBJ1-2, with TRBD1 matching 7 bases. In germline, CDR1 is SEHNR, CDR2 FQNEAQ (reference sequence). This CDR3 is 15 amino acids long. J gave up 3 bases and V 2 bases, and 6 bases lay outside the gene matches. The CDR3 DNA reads TGTGCCAGCAGCTTACTCACAGGGGAAGACTATGGCTACACCTTC. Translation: CASSLLTGEDYGYTF.

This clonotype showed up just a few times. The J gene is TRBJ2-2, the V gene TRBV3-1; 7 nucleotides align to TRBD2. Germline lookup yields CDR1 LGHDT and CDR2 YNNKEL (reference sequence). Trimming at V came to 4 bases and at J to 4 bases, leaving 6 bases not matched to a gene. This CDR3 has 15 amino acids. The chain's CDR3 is CASSPGLVGTGELFF. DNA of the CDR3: TGTGCCAGCAGCCCTGGACTAGTGGGCACCGGGGAGCTGTTTTTT.